The 16 T cell receptor beta chains below all came from one sample that was sequenced in a study of T cells in tuberculosis. The method was immunoSEQ multiplex PCR; TCRdb's version includes in-frame clones alone and lacks a portion of them. The table shows 30,000 or so clones, with roughly 88% occurring only once. Sample time point: new active TB diagnosis, blood taken before or within 7 days of starting treatment. The specimen comprised PBMCs, sampled at tuberculosis diagnosis. Every receptor here comes from an adult with tuberculosis.

The rearrangement uses TRBV30 and TRBJ1-6; D call uncertain. The CDR3 runs 13 residues. Per the germline V gene, CDR1 is GTSNPN and CDR2 is SVGIG (reference sequence). With 0 bases removed from V and 7 bases from J, the gap between germline ends came to 7 bases. Here the CDR3 reads CAWSVRGNSPLHF. Written as DNA, the CDR3 is TGTGCCTGGAGTGTACGGGGAAATTCACCCCTCCACTTT.

This chain connects TRBV4-2 to TRBJ1-1; D is uncertain. Germline loops: CDR1 LGHNA, CDR2 YNFKEQ. The CDR3 runs to 14 residues. Trimming took 3 bases from V and 4 from J, leaving 12 bases between them. The CDR3 DNA reads as TGTGCCAGCAGCCATGCCGCAGCAGGCACTGAAGCTTTCTTT. Encoded protein: CASSHAAAGTEAFF.

The chain carries TRBV19 and TRBJ2-1; D not certain. This CDR3 spans 15 amino acids. Trimming took 1 base from V and 4 from J, leaving 11 bases between them. Looked up from germline, CDR1 is LNHDA and CDR2 is SQIVND (reference sequence). This chain's CDR3 is CASSIGPGYYNEQFF. The CDR3 bases are TGTGCCAGTAGTATAGGGCCAGGTTATTACAATGAGCAGTTCTTC.

The rearrangement links TRBV28 to TRBJ1-1; D is uncertain. Trimming removed 6 bases from V and 1 base from J, with 6 bases in between. The CDR3 contains 12 residues. In germline, CDR1 is MDHEN, CDR2 SYDVKM. The CDR3 is CASRERNTEAFF. CDR3 DNA: TGTGCCAGCAGGGAGAGGAACACTGAAGCTTTCTTT.

The CDR3 sequence is CASSEYGLNTGELFF. DNA for the CDR3: TGCGCCAGCAGTGAGTACGGTTTGAACACCGGGGAGCTGTTTTTT. The chain has TRBV10-2 and TRBJ2-2; D ambiguous. V was shortened by 1 base and J by 1 base, with 7 bases between the two germline ends. This CDR3 spans 15 amino acids. Looked up from germline, CDR1 is WSHSY and CDR2 is SAAADI.

V usage is TRBV19 and J usage is TRBJ1-1; a weak D match, TRBD1 (5 bases). The germline V gene encodes CDR1 LNHDA and CDR2 SQIVND (reference sequence). This CDR3 has 15 amino acids. The V gene lost 5 bases and the J gene lost 1 base, with 14 bases spanning the gap. The CDR3 reads CASSFSRVGNTEAFF. Written as DNA, the CDR3 is TGTGCCAGTAGTTTCTCCAGGGTGGGGAACACTGAAGCTTTCTTT.

The chain combines TRBV11-3 with TRBJ1-5; D not certain. The CDR3 extends over 18 amino acids. V lost 0 bases, J lost 0 bases, and 15 bases lay in between. The germline gives CDR1 SGHNT, CDR2 YENEEA. CDR3 residues: CASSLEQPNSDSNQPQHF. The CDR3 DNA is TGTGCCAGCAGCTTAGAACAGCCTAATTCCGATAGCAATCAGCCCCAGCATTTT. Looking up the rest from reference TRBV11-3 and TRBJ1-5 gives the full variable domain: EAGVVQSPRYKIIEKKQPVAFWCNPISGHNTLYWYLQNLGQGPELLIRYENEEAVDDSQLPKDRFSAERLKGVDSTLKIQPAELGDSAVYLCASSLEQPNSDSNQPQHFGDGTRLSIL.

The gene calls are TRBV7-2 and TRBJ1-2, with D tentatively TRBD1 (5 bases). Germline assignment: CDR1 SGHTA and CDR2 FQGNSA. This CDR3 has 14 amino acids. V gave up 1 base and J gave up 3 bases, with 9 bases separating them. The CDR3 coding sequence is TGTGCCAGCAGCTTAGATAGGGGCGACTATGGCTACACCTTC. Translated, it gives CASSLDRGDYGYTF.

The V and J genes are TRBV7-4 and TRBJ1-5; weak D call: TRBD1 (5 bases). V gave up 1 base and J gave up 7 bases, with 14 bases separating them. Germline CDR1 and CDR2: SGHVT and SQSDAQ. The CDR3 is 15 amino acids. DNA of the CDR3: TGTGCCAGCAGCTTAGGGGGGGTGAAGCGGCAGCCCCAGCATTTT. The encoded protein is CASSLGGVKRQPQHF.

The rearrangement uses TRBV7-9 and TRBJ1-4, with D possibly matching TRBD1 (6 bases). Trimming shortened V by 5 bases and J by 13 bases, and 14 bases separated the two germline ends. CDR3 size: 12 residues. Germline V gives CDR1 SEHNR, CDR2 FQNEAQ (reference sequence). CDR3 amino acids: CASSQPGQGLFF. For the CDR3, the DNA is TGTGCCAGCAGCCAGCCGGGACAAGGACTGTTTTTT.

The rearrangement links TRBV11-2 to TRBJ2-7; 12 bases line up with TRBD2. The CDR3 contains 12 residues. Germline CDR1 SGHAT, CDR2 FQNNGV. V gave up 5 bases and J gave up 11 bases; unmatched junction bases: 4. This CDR3 is CASSPTSGGKYF. CDR3 sequence (DNA): TGTGCCAGCAGCCCTACTAGCGGGGGGAAGTACTTC.

This clone was observed a handful of times. The V and J genes are TRBV28 and TRBJ1-5, with 7 bases fitting TRBD1. The trim removed 4 bases at V and 4 bases at J, leaving 7 bases unmatched. Germline CDR1 and CDR2: MDHEN and SYDVKM. The CDR3 extends over 15 amino acids. For the CDR3, the DNA is TGTGCCAGCAGTTCCCCCTCAGGGGGGAATCAGCCCCAGCATTTT. Translating it yields CASSSPSGGNQPQHF.

The V and J genes are TRBV10-3 and TRBJ1-1; TRBD1 is a possible D gene (6 bases). This CDR3 is built from 12 residues. Looked up from germline, CDR1 is ENHRY and CDR2 is SYGVKD. V lost 3 bases, J lost 5 bases, and 7 bases lay in between. The CDR3 region is CAISDRGTEAFF. CDR3 DNA: TGTGCCATCAGTGACAGGGGTACTGAAGCTTTCTTT.

The chain links TRBV21-1 to TRBJ1-6; TRBD1 is the table's D call, not checked against the DNA. TRBV21-1 is marked as a pseudogene. The length of the CDR3 is 17 residues. CDR3 loop: CASMRNRASSYNSPLHF. CDR3 DNA: TGTGCCAGCATGCGTAACAGGGCCAGCTCCTATAATTCACCCCTCCACTTT.

The chain employs TRBV9 and TRBJ1-2; TRBD1 matches at 8 bases. This CDR3 comprises 15 residues. The germline gives CDR1 SGDLS, CDR2 YYNGEE. The V gene end was trimmed by 3 bases and the J gene end by 2 bases; junction bases not matched to a gene: 6. The CDR3 bases are TGTGCCAGCAGCGCAAGGACAGGGCCCAACTATGGCTACACCTTC. Translation: CASSARTGPNYGYTF.

The chain carries TRBV18 and TRBJ2-4, with 9 bases identical to TRBD1. The germline V gene encodes CDR1 KGHSH and CDR2 LQKENI. This CDR3 has 13 residues. V lost 3 bases to trimming and J lost 9 bases; unmatched junction nucleotides: 3. CDR3 sequence reads: CASSPTGGSIQYF. CDR3 nucleotides: TGTGCCAGCTCACCTACAGGGGGCAGCATTCAGTACTTC.